Below, one TCR beta chain is given with its context. The antigen is not known. The data stem from a study of cytomegalovirus exposure and HLA in healthy donors. Study-wide findings and caveats: Indistinguishable V segments such as TRBV6-2 and TRBV6-3 were excluded.

Researchers ran the PCR with 60 Vbeta and 13 Jbeta primers. Profiling relied on immunoSEQ multiplex PCR, and the TCRdb table lists in-frame clones only, not all of them. The data hold tens of thousands of clones, with about 75% observed a single time. Per germline, CDR1 SGHVS and CDR2 FQNEAQ. This CDR3 contains 15 residues. V lost 5 bases, J lost 0 bases, and 13 bases lay in between. This clonotype was sampled from a woman between 40 and 55 years old in good health and CMV-seropositive. Sequencing input: PBMCs. This chain joins TRBV7-8 and TRBJ1-1; tentatively, D is TRBD1 (5 bases). CDR3 loop: CASSAAGMMNTEAFF. The DNA of the CDR3 is TGTGCCAGCAGCGCGGCAGGGATGATGAACACTGAAGCTTTCTTT.